These 29 T cell receptor beta chains share one sample of origin, sequenced in a study of OX40 agonist ivuxolimab in advanced cancers. Generated by immunoSEQ multiplex PCR, the TCRdb table keeps only in-frame clones and is missing some. The table records around 65,000 clones, over 75% of them present only once. The source was CD4+ or CD8+ T cells sorted from blood, collected in a trial of the OX40 agonist ivuxolimab. These receptors were obtained from an adult with an advanced solid tumor such as melanoma, head and neck, liver or kidney cancer.

This chain uses TRBV28 with TRBJ1-3, with TRBD1 as a possible D gene (5 bases). The ends were cut back, 6 bases at V and 10 bases at J, with 13 bases in the middle. The CDR3 spans 12 residues. Germline lookup yields CDR1 MDHEN and CDR2 SYDVKM. This CDR3 reads CASRLLEGTIYF. The CDR3 bases are TGTGCCAGCAGGCTTCTCGAGGGGACCATATATTTT.

This chain joins TRBV7-3 and TRBJ2-5, with a weak D call TRBD1 (6 bases). V was cut by 5 bases and J by 0 bases, with 7 bases left in between. This CDR3 has 13 residues. Germline CDR1 and CDR2: SGHTA and FQGTGA. In DNA, the CDR3 is TGTGCCAGCAGCAGGGACAACCAAGAGACCCAGTACTTC. It yields the protein CASSRDNQETQYF.

The chain links TRBV4-2 to TRBJ2-1, with TRBD2 matching over 9 bases. The CDR3 covers 16 residues. The V and J ends lost 0 bases and 8 bases, in that order; junction bases with no gene match: 8. Germline assignment: CDR1 LGHNA and CDR2 YNFKEQ. CDR3 sequence (DNA): TGTGCCAGCAGCCAAGATGCGGCGGGGGGGCCGGATGAGCAGTTCTTC. This gives the protein CASSQDAAGGPDEQFF.

The chain carries TRBV11-3 and TRBJ1-4; D ambiguous. This CDR3 has 14 amino acids. Germline V gives CDR1 SGHNT, CDR2 YENEEA. V dropped 1 base and J dropped 4 bases, with 7 bases sitting between them. The CDR3, as DNA: TGTGCCAGCAGCTTAGCGGGGAGTAATGAAAAACTGTTTTTT. Amino acid sequence: CASSLAGSNEKLFF.

CDR3 sequence reads: CASSLARGGTDTQYF. CDR3 bases: TGTGCCAGCAGCTTAGCGCGGGGGGGCACAGATACGCAGTATTTT. This rearrangement joins TRBV7-9 to TRBJ2-3; the match to TRBD2 covers 8 bases. V lost 0 bases to trimming and J lost 1 base; unmatched junction nucleotides: 0. The CDR3 runs 15 residues. Germline lookup yields CDR1 SEHNR and CDR2 FQNEAQ (reference sequence).

This clone was detected a few times. This chain connects TRBV28 to TRBJ2-4; D might be TRBD1 (6 bases). From germline, CDR1 is MDHEN and CDR2 SYDVKM. The germline V and J ends were trimmed by 5 bases and 8 bases, with 7 bases remaining between them. The CDR3 loop spans 11 amino acids. The CDR3 loop is CASSPGDIQYF. DNA of the CDR3: TGTGCCAGCAGTCCAGGGGACATTCAGTACTTC.

V and J are TRBV9 and TRBJ2-5, with 7 bases lining up with TRBD2. The CDR3 runs to 14 residues. Germline CDR1 reads SGDLS; CDR2 reads YYNGEE. The junction had 2 bases not matched to a gene; V was cut back by 2 bases and J by 1 base. CDR3 residues: CASSVGGSQETQYF. The CDR3 DNA sequence: TGTGCCAGCAGCGTGGGGGGGTCCCAAGAGACCCAGTACTTC.

The V gene is TRBV20-1, the J gene TRBJ1-1; D gene ambiguous. Germline V gene sequence: CDR1 DFQATT, CDR2 SNEGSKA (reference sequence). V was cut by 3 bases and J by 12 bases, with 14 bases left in between. The CDR3 is 11 amino acids. The CDR3 bases are TGCAGTGCTAGTGGCCCCGGCGGGACTTTCTTT. It yields the protein CSASGPGGTFF.

The V and J genes are TRBV6-1 and TRBJ2-7; 9 positions match TRBD1. This CDR3 contains 16 residues. V lost 4 bases, J lost 7 bases, and 14 bases stayed unmatched. The germline V gene encodes CDR1 MNHNS and CDR2 SASEGT. CDR3 nucleotides: TGTGCCAGCAGTGCACGCTCCGGGACAGGGCTACTGGAGCAGTACTTC. Translation gives CASSARSGTGLLEQYF.

The J gene is TRBJ2-1, the V gene TRBV11-2, with D perhaps TRBD1 (6 bases). Germline lookup yields CDR1 SGHAT and CDR2 FQNNGV. This CDR3 has 11 residues. Trimming took off 3 bases at V and 10 bases at J, with 7 bases between the two ends. The CDR3 DNA follows: TGTGCCAGCAGCTTGGGGGCAGAGCAGTTCTTC. Its protein is CASSLGAEQFF.

The gene calls are TRBV6-5 and TRBJ1-4, with TRBD1 as a possible D gene (5 bases). The CDR3 totals 16 residues. Per the germline V gene, CDR1 is MNHEY and CDR2 is SVGAGI. Deletions cut 0 bases from V and 7 bases from J, with 15 bases between. DNA of the CDR3: TGTGCCAGCAGTTACTCGAGTATAGGCAGGGTTGAAAAACTGTTTTTT. Its translation is CASSYSSIGRVEKLFF.

The chain recombines TRBV21-1 with TRBJ1-2. TRBV21-1 is given as a pseudogene. The CDR3 totals 12 residues. CDR3 in amino acids: CAQRGPNYGYTF. CDR3 bases: TGTGCCCAGCGGGGTCCTAACTATGGCTACACCTTC.

V and J are TRBV5-1 and TRBJ2-7; tentative D call: TRBD1 (5 bases). V shed 2 bases and J shed 3 bases, with 12 bases lying between them. Germline V lookup: CDR1 SGHRS, CDR2 YFSETQ. This CDR3 is 14 amino acids long. The CDR3 region has the DNA TGCGCCAGCAGCTTACCGGACACTGACTACGAGCAGTACTTC. This gives the protein CASSLPDTDYEQYF. The variable domain in full, with the rest retrieved from reference TRBV5-1 and TRBJ2-7, is KAGVTQTPRYLIKTRGQQVTLSCSPISGHRSVSWYQQTPGQGLQFLFEYFSETQRNKGNFPGRFSGRQFSNSRSEMNVSTLELGDSALYLCASSLPDTDYEQYFGPGTRLTVT.

The chain employs TRBV6-5 and TRBJ2-1; possible D gene TRBD2, 5 bases. Germline V gives CDR1 MNHEY, CDR2 SVGAGI. This CDR3 is built from 14 residues. V shed 10 bases and J shed 1 base, with 14 bases lying between them. CDR3 sequence: CATAPSGSYNEQFF. CDR3 nucleotide sequence: TGTGCCACCGCCCCAAGCGGTTCCTACAATGAGCAGTTCTTC.

V is TRBV27 and J is TRBJ2-7; D remains ambiguous. The CDR3 runs to 15 residues. Germline CDR1 reads MNHEY; CDR2 reads SMNVEV (reference sequence). V lost 5 bases to trimming and J lost 6 bases, with 20 bases between them. The CDR3 reads CASSPLSRALGEQYF. For the CDR3, the DNA is TGTGCCAGCAGTCCCCTCTCTCGGGCTCTCGGCGAGCAGTACTTC.

The V gene is TRBV11-3, the J gene TRBJ2-3; no firm D call. Germline lookup yields CDR1 SGHNT and CDR2 YENEEA. The ends were cut back, 5 bases at V and 0 bases at J, with 6 bases in the middle. The CDR3 has 13 residues. CDR3: CASSTPSTDTQYF. The CDR3 DNA reads as TGTGCCAGCAGCACCCCTAGCACAGATACGCAGTATTTT. The complete variable domain, with remaining parts taken from reference TRBV11-3 and TRBJ2-3, reads EAGVVQSPRYKIIEKKQPVAFWCNPISGHNTLYWYLQNLGQGPELLIRYENEEAVDDSQLPKDRFSAERLKGVDSTLKIQPAELGDSAVYLCASSTPSTDTQYFGPGTRLTVL.

The CDR3 coding sequence is TGTGCCAGCAGTGTCCGACAGGGCTACACCTTC. Its translation is CASSVRQGYTF. The chain is built from TRBV25-1 and TRBJ1-2, with a possible D match to TRBD1 (5 bases). The CDR3 length is 11 residues. CDR1 is MGHDK, CDR2 SYGVNS, per germline. V was pared by 4 bases and J by 8 bases, with 8 bases between.

The chain links TRBV7-8 to TRBJ2-3; 7 nucleotides match TRBD1. Germline CDR1 and CDR2: SGHVS and FQNEAQ. This CDR3 is built from 14 residues. Trimming removed 4 bases from V and 2 bases from J; junction bases left unmatched: 3. The CDR3: CASSSQGITDTQYF. The DNA for the CDR3 is TGTGCCAGCAGCTCACAGGGGATCACAGATACGCAGTATTTT.

The rearrangement links TRBV19 to TRBJ2-7; D is possibly TRBD1 (5 bases). Trimming stripped 3 bases from V and 5 bases from J, with 14 bases between. The germline gives CDR1 LNHDA, CDR2 SQIVND (reference sequence). The CDR3 runs to 14 residues. This CDR3 reads CASSIGQGVNEQYF. For the CDR3, the DNA is TGTGCCAGTAGTATCGGGCAGGGTGTCAACGAGCAGTACTTC. Full variable domain (missing parts from reference TRBV19 and TRBJ2-7): DGGITQSPKYLFRKEGQNVTLSCEQNLNHDAMYWYRQDPGQGLRLIYYSQIVNDFQKGDIAEGYSVSREKKESFPLTVTSAQKNPTAFYLCASSIGQGVNEQYFGPGTRLTVT.

The chain employs TRBV5-1 and TRBJ1-1, with D possibly matching TRBD1 (6 bases). The CDR3 is 16 residues long. Germline V CDR1 and CDR2: SGHRS, YFSETQ. Trimming removed 4 bases from V and 3 bases from J, with 19 bases in between. The CDR3 reads CASSPGQYPRDTEAFF. The DNA of the CDR3 is TGCGCCAGCAGCCCTGGACAGTATCCGAGGGACACTGAAGCTTTCTTT. The variable domain in full, completed from reference TRBV5-1 and TRBJ1-1, reads KAGVTQTPRYLIKTRGQQVTLSCSPISGHRSVSWYQQTPGQGLQFLFEYFSETQRNKGNFPGRFSGRQFSNSRSEMNVSTLELGDSALYLCASSPGQYPRDTEAFFGQGTRLTVV.

Remarks on this clone: A junction boundary mismatches the germline segment, possibly from a read error. The J gene is TRBJ1-6, the V gene TRBV6-1, with no clear D. CDR1 is MNHNS, CDR2 SASEGT, per germline. This CDR3 comprises 15 residues. The CDR3 coding sequence is TGTGCCAGCAGTGAAGGGGGTTACGGGTCTTCAGCCCTCCACTTT. It specifies CASSEGGYGSSALHF.

This clone was picked up one time. A read error may produce the germline difference seen at one junction end. The chain's CDR3 is CASSLDRGTLGF. In DNA, the CDR3 is TGTGCCAGCAGCTTGGACAGGGGGACTCTAGGCTTC. The V gene is TRBV5-4, the J gene TRBJ2-7; TRBD1 aligns across 8 bases. The germline V gene encodes CDR1 SGHNT and CDR2 YYREEE (reference sequence). This CDR3 is 12 amino acids long.

The chain recombines TRBV10-3 with TRBJ1-5; D unclear. The CDR3 is 15 residues long. V was trimmed by 3 bases and J by 1 base, leaving 10 bases between them. CDR1 and CDR2 from the germline V gene are ENHRY and SYGVKD. As DNA, the CDR3 is TGTGCCATCAGTGATTCTCTTTCAAGCAATCAGCCCCAGCATTTT. It encodes CAISDSLSSNQPQHF.

V and J are TRBV11-3 and TRBJ2-1; TRBD2 matches at 16 bases. Germline V CDR1 and CDR2: SGHNT, YENEEA. The CDR3 totals 16 residues. Trimming removed 5 bases from V and 9 bases from J; junction bases left unmatched: 7. CDR3 protein: CASSPGLAGGGGEQFF. As DNA, the CDR3 is TGTGCCAGCAGCCCGGGACTAGCGGGGGGGGGTGGTGAGCAGTTCTTC.

The rearrangement joins TRBV6-5 to TRBJ1-5, with D possibly being TRBD1 (5 bases). Trimming stripped 4 bases from V and 5 bases from J, with 12 bases between. This CDR3 contains 14 residues. The germline V gene has CDR1 MNHEY and CDR2 SVGAGI. The CDR3 protein is CASSSVGGDQPQHF. In DNA form, the CDR3 reads TGTGCCAGCAGTTCAGTGGGAGGGGATCAGCCCCAGCATTTT.

The chain carries TRBV28 and TRBJ1-4; D unclear. Germline-derived CDR1 and CDR2 are MDHEN and SYDVKM. Between the trimmed V and J ends, which lost 2 bases and 1 base, there was a span of 8 bases. CDR3 length equals 15 residues. The CDR3 DNA sequence: TGTGCCAGCAGTTTAATTGTCGGAACTAATGAAAAACTGTTTTTT. It codes for CASSLIVGTNEKLFF.

The chain couples TRBV10-3 to TRBJ2-1, with 7 nucleotides matching TRBD1. The ends lost 5 bases at V and 10 bases at J; junction bases unmatched: 5. This CDR3 region has 12 residues. Germline V gives CDR1 ENHRY, CDR2 SYGVKD. The CDR3: CAISSTGEEQFF. CDR3 in DNA: TGTGCCATCAGTTCCACAGGGGAAGAGCAGTTCTTC.

The genes are TRBV28 and TRBJ1-5; no reliable D call. The CDR3 length is 14 residues. Germline V gives CDR1 MDHEN, CDR2 SYDVKM. Trimming removed 2 bases from V and 4 bases from J, with 9 bases in between. CDR3 DNA sequence: TGTGCCAGCAGTTTAGTACAGCAGAATCAGCCCCAGCATTTT. It is translated as CASSLVQQNQPQHF.

This rearrangement joins TRBV7-7 to TRBJ2-6; D is unresolved. The CDR3 spans 17 residues. V dropped 5 bases and J dropped 5 bases, with 19 bases sitting between them. Germline V CDR1 and CDR2: SSHAT, FNYEAQ (reference sequence). The CDR3 nucleotides are TGTGCCAGCAGCCGCTATCTGCCACAAAGTCGGGCCAACGTCCTGACTTTC. As protein: CASSRYLPQSRANVLTF. Full variable domain (remainder filled in from reference TRBV7-7 and TRBJ2-6): GAGVSQSPRYKVTKRGQDVTLRCDPISSHATLYWYQQALGQGPEFLTYFNYEAQPDKSGLPSDRFSAERPEGSISTLTIQRTEQRDSAMYRCASSRYLPQSRANVLTFGAGSRLTVL.